What follows describes a single T cell receptor beta chain. Its antigen is undetermined. This sample stems from a study of cytomegalovirus exposure and HLA in healthy donors. About the research overall: Later analysis reported that the roughly 110 validation repertoires shared the platform of the 650 to 700 first-cohort repertoires.

Sequencing was performed with immunoSEQ multiplex PCR; in TCRdb, only in-frame clones are kept and a portion is missing. The table shows more than 95,000 clones, with roughly nine tenths occurring only once. The CDR3 is made up of 14 amino acids. V was cut by 1 base and J by 5 bases, with 11 bases left in between. Germline loops: CDR1 SGHDN, CDR2 FVKESK. The study's findings and limits: Among TCR beta chains, those listed as cytomegalovirus-associated numbered more than 150. The authors confirmed in vitro that a few CMV-associated chains were specific for CMV antigens.

J is TRBJ1-2 and V is TRBV14; no clear D gene. Specimen: PBMCs. The receptor was derived from a woman younger than 30 in good health and CMV-seronegative. The CDR3 spells CASSQGYTRYGYTF. CDR3 nucleotides: TGTGCCAGCAGCCAAGGTTATACGAGATATGGCTACACCTTC.